A single TCR beta chain is shown here with its context. Its antigen is currently unknown. These data are taken from a study of CD8+CD57+ T cells in acquired aplastic anemia. Notes on the study in general: Fewer than 30 shared CD8+ CDR3s appeared highly expressed within patients' immunodominant clones. The study found no significant CD8+ Simpson's diversity difference between patients and controls.

CDR1 DFQATT and CDR2 SNEGSKA come from the germline V gene (reference sequence). The CDR3 covers 12 residues. Sequencing involved patients with CD8+CD57+ cell expansion previously shown by flow cytometry. At the time of blood sampling, patients had not yet received any therapy. Genomic DNA provided the template from which TCR beta VDJ and CDR3 profiles were obtained. MiXCR, run by TCRdb on the reads, gives a single entry per CDR3 protein. This repertoire shows roughly 220,000 distinct CDR3 sequences, more than 55% found once; its top ten account for roughly 64%. Sequencing used sorted CD4+, CD8+, or CD8+CD57+ T cells (not recorded which) from PBMCs. The sequence came from a human donor with aplastic anemia. The genes are TRBV20-1 and TRBJ1-2; 7 nucleotides match TRBD1. The CDR3 protein is CRPTGDGNGYTF. As DNA, the CDR3 is TGCAGACCAACAGGGGATGGTAATGGCTACACCTTC.